A selection of T cell receptor beta chains follows, all from one sample in a study of OX40 agonist ivuxolimab in advanced cancers. Here immunoSEQ multiplex PCR was the method, and the copy in TCRdb shows in-frame clones only, minus some. The table lists approximately 12,000 clones, approximately 75% of them singletons. The material was CD4+ or CD8+ T cells sorted from blood, obtained in a trial of the OX40 agonist ivuxolimab. The origin of the receptors is an adult with an advanced solid tumor such as melanoma, head and neck, liver or kidney cancer. CDR3s include the opening cysteine and the closing phenylalanine or tryptophan. A D gene is named only where the DNA matches it firmly. Expanded clones get a size class; other rows say once, few or many, or leave the size out.

D | J | V | size | CDR3 | DNA
NA | TRBJ2-1 | TRBV4-2 | NA | CASSQGVLGTSYNEQFF | TGTGCCAGCAGCCAAGGAGTCTTAGGGACCAGCTACAATGAGCAGTTCTTC
TRBD2 | TRBJ2-1 | TRBV7-9 | few | CASSTGLAGRYNEQFF | TGTGCCAGCAGCACGGGACTAGCGGGAAGATACAATGAGCAGTTCTTC
NA | TRBJ2-7 | TRBV7-9 | NA | CASSDRGSYEQYF | TGTGCCAGCAGTGACCGAGGCTCCTACGAGCAGTACTTC
NA | TRBJ1-1 | TRBV30 | once | CAWSKGPDTEAFF | TGTGCCTGGAGTAAAGGGCCAGACACTGAAGCTTTCTTT
TRBD1 | TRBJ1-5 | TRBV7-3 | NA | CASSFRGFEGAMNQPQHF | TGTGCCAGCAGTTTCAGAGGTTTTGAGGGGGCGATGAATCAGCCCCAGCATTTT
TRBD2 | TRBJ2-1 | TRBV6-5 | NA | CASRQLAGGTDEQFF | TGTGCCAGCAGACAGCTAGCGGGAGGGACGGATGAGCAGTTCTTC
NA | TRBJ2-7 | TRBV28 | NA | CASSLEPLPGLDEQYF | TGTGCCAGCAGTTTAGAGCCCCTACCAGGGCTCGACGAGCAGTACTTC
NA | TRBJ2-4 | TRBV29-1 | few | CSVIFVPGPTNIQYF | TGCAGCGTTATTTTTGTTCCAGGGCCCACAAACATTCAGTACTTC
NA | TRBJ1-4 | TRBV29-1 | NA | CSVELGVDEKLFF | TGCAGCGTTGAATTAGGCGTTGACGAAAAACTGTTTTTT
NA | TRBJ1-2 | TRBV27 | NA | CASSLSTGVKGYTF | TGTGCCAGCAGTTTATCCACAGGTGTGAAGGGCTACACCTTC
TRBD1 | TRBJ1-5 | TRBV30 | NA | CAWSETGGNQPQHF | TGTGCCTGGAGTGAGACAGGGGGGAATCAGCCCCAGCATTTT
NA | TRBJ2-6 | TRBV29-1 | NA | CSVSDISIQSRANVLTF | TGCAGCGTTAGCGATATAAGCATACAAAGTCGGGCCAACGTCCTGACTTTC
NA | TRBJ2-1 | TRBV5-4 | NA | CASSLGSYNEQFF | TGTGCCAGCAGCTTGGGTTCCTACAATGAGCAGTTCTTC
NA | TRBJ1-6 | TRBV6-6 | NA | CASSEPTGSGALHF | TGTGCCAGCAGCGAACCGACTGGGTCGGGGGCCCTCCACTTT
TRBD1 | TRBJ1-6 | TRBV7-2 | NA | CASRQGELIYSPLHF | TGTGCCAGCAGACAGGGGGAGTTGATATATTCACCCCTCCACTTT
NA | TRBJ2-4 | TRBV19 | NA | CASSIPQGLAKNIQYF | TGTGCCAGTAGTATACCCCAGGGACTAGCCAAAAACATTCAGTACTTC
TRBD1 | TRBJ1-6 | TRBV28 | once | CASSWHTVAGQNYNSPLHF | TGTGCCAGCAGTTGGCACACCGTCGCGGGACAGAATTATAATTCACCCCTCCACTTT
NA | TRBJ2-1 | TRBV14 | NA | CASSQDVQIYNEQFF | TGTGCCAGCAGCCAAGATGTTCAGATATACAATGAGCAGTTCTTC
NA | TRBJ2-1 | TRBV18 | NA | CASSPPVGRNEQFF | TGTGCCAGCTCACCACCAGTGGGGAGGAATGAGCAGTTCTTC
NA | TRBJ1-1 | TRBV28 | few | CASRSGTSGTEAFF | TGTGCCAGCAGATCCGGGACATCCGGCACTGAAGCTTTCTTT
NA | TRBJ2-5 | TRBV6-6 | NA | CASSYIRDQETQYF | TGTGCCAGCAGTTACATCAGGGACCAAGAGACCCAGTACTTC
NA | TRBJ1-5 | TRBV6-5 | NA | CASSSAGVGQPQHF | TGTGCCAGCAGTTCGGCAGGGGTAGGGCAGCCCCAGCATTTT
TRBD1 | TRBJ1-1 | TRBV29-1 | NA | CSGTGRGTEAFF | TGCAGCGGGACAGGGAGAGGCACTGAAGCTTTCTTT
TRBD2 | TRBJ2-5 | TRBV11-1 | NA | CASSLFGSGGAEETQYF | TGTGCCAGCAGCTTATTCGGTAGCGGGGGGGCGGAAGAGACCCAGTACTTC
TRBD1 | TRBJ1-5 | TRBV28 | NA | CASSGQVSNQPQHF | TGTGCCAGCAGTGGACAGGTTAGCAATCAGCCCCAGCATTTT
NA | TRBJ2-7 | TRBV4-3 | NA | CASSQEGSKNYEQYF | TGCGCCAGCAGCCAAGAAGGGAGTAAGAACTACGAGCAGTACTTC
TRBD2 | TRBJ2-1 | TRBV27 | NA | CASSSSGSSYNEQFF | TGTGCCAGCAGTTCTAGCGGGAGCTCCTACAATGAGCAGTTCTTC
NA | TRBJ2-1 | TRBV4-1 | NA | CASSHSIYNEQFF | TGCGCCAGCAGCCACTCAATCTACAATGAGCAGTTCTTC
NA | TRBJ2-5 | TRBV15 | NA | CATSREQGGGETQYF | TGTGCCACCAGCAGAGAACAGGGTGGGGGAGAGACCCAGTACTTC
NA | TRBJ2-7 | TRBV6-1 | NA | CASRFAPGGHEQYF | TGTGCCAGCAGATTTGCCCCCGGCGGCCACGAGCAGTACTTC
NA | TRBJ1-2 | TRBV5-6 | NA | CASSLRAAYYGYTF | TGTGCCAGCAGCTTGAGGGCGGCTTACTATGGCTACACCTTC
NA | TRBJ2-7 | TRBV5-6 | few | CASSTGPLAYEQYF | TGTGCCAGCAGCACAGGGCCCCTTGCGTACGAGCAGTACTTC
NA | TRBJ1-1 | TRBV19 | NA | CASKEGWGNTEAFF | TGTGCCAGTAAAGAAGGGTGGGGGAACACTGAAGCTTTCTTT
NA | TRBJ1-6 | TRBV7-9 | NA | CASSHHDRSGFGSPLHF | TGTGCCAGCAGCCACCATGACAGATCGGGTTTCGGTTCACCCCTCCACTTT
NA | TRBJ2-7 | TRBV5-1 | NA | CASSLGKTYEQYF | TGCGCCAGCAGCTTGGGGAAGACCTACGAGCAGTACTTC
NA | TRBJ1-3 | TRBV6-1 | NA | CASRRDRLSGNTIYF | TGTGCCAGCAGGAGAGACCGACTCTCTGGAAACACCATATATTTT
TRBD2 | TRBJ2-1 | TRBV9 | NA | CASSVSGSSYNEQFF | TGTGCCAGCAGCGTTAGCGGGAGCTCCTACAATGAGCAGTTCTTC
TRBD2 | TRBJ2-3 | TRBV27 | NA | CASSLPGGSTDTQYF | TGTGCCAGCAGTTTACCGGGGGGGAGCACAGATACGCAGTATTTT
TRBD2 | TRBJ2-3 | TRBV9 | NA | CASSLTSGTADTQYF | TGTGCCAGCAGCCTGACTAGCGGGACTGCAGATACGCAGTATTTT
NA | TRBJ2-6 | TRBV9 | few | CASSASGTGANVLTF | TGTGCCAGCAGCGCCTCAGGGACTGGGGCCAACGTCCTGACTTTC
NA | TRBJ2-3 | TRBV6-1 | few | CASSEEDYSTDTQYF | TGTGCCAGCAGTGAAGAGGATTATAGCACAGATACGCAGTATTTT
NA | TRBJ2-1 | TRBV6-8 | once | CASSYGSVQFF | TGTGCCAGCAGTTACGGCAGCGTGCAGTTCTTC
TRBD2 | TRBJ2-1 | TRBV7-8 | once | CASSSIPTSGDNEQFF | TGTGCCAGCAGCAGCATCCCGACTAGCGGGGACAATGAGCAGTTCTTC
TRBD1 | TRBJ2-2 | TRBV9 | NA | CASSSGTGVNTGELFF | TGTGCCAGCAGCTCCGGGACAGGGGTAAATACCGGGGAGCTGTTTTTT
NA | TRBJ2-7 | TRBV4-1 | NA | CASSQRLLYEQYF | TGCGCCAGCAGCCAAAGACTCCTCTACGAGCAGTACTTC
NA | TRBJ2-5 | TRBV11-1 | NA | CASSPYSSQETQYF | TGTGCCAGCAGCCCCTACAGTAGCCAAGAGACCCAGTACTTC
TRBD1 | TRBJ1-1 | TRBV5-6 | NA | CASSLGQGGITEAFF | TGTGCCAGCAGCTTGGGACAGGGGGGTATCACTGAAGCTTTCTTT
TRBD1 | TRBJ1-2 | TRBV13 | NA | CASRPPDREVGGYTF | TGTGCCAGCAGACCCCCGGACAGGGAAGTAGGTGGCTACACCTTC
NA | TRBJ2-1 | TRBV7-9 | NA | CASSLVMGHSNEQFF | TGTGCCAGCAGCTTAGTCATGGGACACTCCAATGAGCAGTTCTTC
NA | TRBJ2-2 | TRBV7-3 | NA | CASSLKPPAGVGGELFF | TGTGCCAGCAGCTTAAAGCCCCCCGCAGGGGTAGGCGGGGAGCTGTTTTTT
NA | TRBJ2-3 | TRBV5-5 | medium-sized | CASSLEGGMNTDTQYF | TGTGCCAGCAGCCTGGAGGGGGGGATGAATACAGATACGCAGTATTTT
NA | TRBJ2-2 | TRBV7-2 | NA | CASSSSWNTGELFF | TGTGCCAGCAGCTCTAGTTGGAACACCGGGGAGCTGTTTTTT
NA | TRBJ1-4 | TRBV27 | NA | CASSFYGNEKLFF | TGTGCCAGCAGTTTCTACGGGAATGAAAAACTGTTTTTT
NA | TRBJ2-7 | TRBV5-1 | medium-sized | CASSLTGEQYF | TGCGCCAGCAGCTTAACGGGAGAGCAGTACTTC
TRBD1 | TRBJ1-1 | TRBV7-9 | NA | CASSPRSTGPGEGRTEAFF | TGTGCCAGCAGCCCACGATCGACAGGGCCAGGGGAAGGAAGAACTGAAGCTTTCTTT
NA | TRBJ2-1 | TRBV2 | few | CASSEGQARYNEQFF | TGTGCCAGCAGTGAAGGGCAGGCCCGGTACAATGAGCAGTTCTTC
NA | TRBJ1-1 | TRBV19 | NA | CASSIGGLSEAFF | TGTGCCAGTAGTATAGGAGGACTTTCTGAAGCTTTCTTT
NA | TRBJ2-2 | TRBV7-3 | NA | CASSLEPGGALVTGELFF | TGTGCCAGCAGCCTGGAACCAGGGGGGGCCCTGGTTACCGGGGAGCTGTTTTTT
NA | TRBJ2-1 | TRBV16 | NA | CASNHPESSYNEQFF | TGTGCCAGCAACCATCCAGAAAGCTCCTACAATGAGCAGTTCTTC
NA | TRBJ2-7 | TRBV5-5 | NA | CASSLTRIGAVDEQYF | TGTGCCAGCAGCCTAACCCGAATAGGGGCCGTCGACGAGCAGTACTTC